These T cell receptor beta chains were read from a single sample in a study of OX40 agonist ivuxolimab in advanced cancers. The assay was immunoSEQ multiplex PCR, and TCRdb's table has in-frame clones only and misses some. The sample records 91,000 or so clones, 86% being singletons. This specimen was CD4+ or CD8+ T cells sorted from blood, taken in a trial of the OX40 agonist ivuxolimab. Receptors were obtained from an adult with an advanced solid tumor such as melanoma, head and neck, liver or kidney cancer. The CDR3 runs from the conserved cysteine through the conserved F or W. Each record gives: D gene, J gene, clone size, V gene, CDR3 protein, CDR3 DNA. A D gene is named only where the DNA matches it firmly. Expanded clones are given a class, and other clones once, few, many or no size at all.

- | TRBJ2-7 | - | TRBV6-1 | CASSEVGRSTYEQYF | TGTGCCAGCAGTGAAGTCGGTCGTAGCACCTACGAGCAGTACTTC
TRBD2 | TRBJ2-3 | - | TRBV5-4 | CASSTAGGDTQYF | TGTGCCAGCAGCACAGCGGGAGGTGATACGCAGTATTTT
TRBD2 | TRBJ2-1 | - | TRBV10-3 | CAISPLTAGGYNEQFF | TGTGCCATCAGCCCCCTGACAGCGGGAGGGTACAATGAGCAGTTCTTC
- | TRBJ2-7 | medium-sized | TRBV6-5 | CASSYQLLSSYEQYF | TGTGCCAGCAGTTACCAGCTCCTGAGCTCCTACGAGCAGTACTTC
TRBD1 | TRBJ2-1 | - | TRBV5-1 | CASSSVYRGVNNEQFF | TGCGCCAGCAGCTCCGTTTACAGGGGTGTGAACAATGAGCAGTTCTTC
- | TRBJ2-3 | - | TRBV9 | CASSERRQAADTQYF | TGTGCCAGCAGCGAGCGGAGACAGGCCGCAGATACGCAGTATTTT
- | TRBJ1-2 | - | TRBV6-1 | CASSDGLFGYTF | TGTGCCAGCAGTGACGGACTATTTGGCTACACCTTC
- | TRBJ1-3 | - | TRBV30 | CAWSVGGFENTIYF | TGTGCCTGGAGTGTTGGGGGGTTTGAAAACACCATATATTTT
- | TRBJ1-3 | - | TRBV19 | CASSPTGGAGNTIYF | TGTGCCAGTAGCCCAACCGGGGGGGCCGGAAACACCATATATTTT
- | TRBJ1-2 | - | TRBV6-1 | CASSVTGTYGYTF | TGTGCCAGCAGTGTCACAGGGACCTATGGCTACACCTTC
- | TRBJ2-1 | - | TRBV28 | CASSLSMGLEQFF | TGTGCCAGCAGTTTATCTATGGGCCTGGAGCAGTTCTTC
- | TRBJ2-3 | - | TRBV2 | CASSAYRGAVTDTQYF | TGTGCCAGCAGTGCCTACCGCGGGGCGGTCACAGATACGCAGTATTTT
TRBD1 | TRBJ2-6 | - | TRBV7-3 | CASSLFGRGTGANVLTF | TGTGCCAGCAGCTTATTCGGCAGGGGGACTGGGGCCAACGTCCTGACTTTC
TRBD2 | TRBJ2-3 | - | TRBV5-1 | CASSPWGEGDTQYF | TGCGCCAGCAGCCCCTGGGGGGAGGGAGATACGCAGTATTTT
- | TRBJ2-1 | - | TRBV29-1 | CSYSGTPYNEQFF | TGCAGCTACTCCGGGACACCCTACAATGAGCAGTTCTTC
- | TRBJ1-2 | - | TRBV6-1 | CASSEGTRWYGYTF | TGTGCCAGCAGTGAGGGGACAAGGTGGTATGGCTACACCTTC
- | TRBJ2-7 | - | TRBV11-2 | CASSYSQGPYEQYF | TGTGCCAGCAGCTACTCACAGGGCCCCTACGAGCAGTACTTC
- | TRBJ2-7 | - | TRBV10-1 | CASSNWGEQYF | TGCGCCAGCAGCAACTGGGGCGAGCAGTACTTC
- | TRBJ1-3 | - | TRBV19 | CASSPSGANSGNTIYF | TGTGCCAGTAGTCCCAGCGGAGCGAACTCTGGAAACACCATATATTTT
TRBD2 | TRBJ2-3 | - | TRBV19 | CASQTSGTTDTQYF | TGTGCCAGCCAGACTAGCGGGACCACAGATACGCAGTATTTT
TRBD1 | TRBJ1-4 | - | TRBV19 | CASSRQGVTSNEKLFF | TGTGCCAGTAGTCGACAGGGGGTGACCTCTAATGAAAAACTGTTTTTT
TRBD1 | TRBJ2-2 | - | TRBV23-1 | CASSRGTGRTGELFF | TGCGCCAGCAGTCGCGGGACAGGTCGTACCGGGGAGCTGTTTTTT
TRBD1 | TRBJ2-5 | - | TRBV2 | CASSEIGTGGPETQYF | TGTGCCAGCAGTGAAATAGGGACAGGGGGTCCAGAGACCCAGTACTTC
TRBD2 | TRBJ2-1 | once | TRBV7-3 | CASSLVGREARDEQFF | TGTGCCAGCAGCTTAGTCGGGAGGGAGGCCCGCGATGAGCAGTTCTTC
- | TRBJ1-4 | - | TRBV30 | CAWSASWGGSEKLFF | TGTGCCTGGAGTGCCTCCTGGGGGGGAAGTGAAAAACTGTTTTTT
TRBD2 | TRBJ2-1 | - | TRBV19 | CASSPDILAGGYNEQFF | TGTGCCAGTAGCCCGGATATACTAGCGGGGGGCTACAATGAGCAGTTCTTC
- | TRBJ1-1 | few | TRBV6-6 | CASSYSARAGNTEAFF | TGTGCCAGCAGTTACTCGGCCAGGGCAGGGAACACTGAAGCTTTCTTT
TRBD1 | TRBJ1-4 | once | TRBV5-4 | CASSLGQGGEKLFF | TGTGCCAGCAGCTTGGGACAGGGCGGGGAAAAACTGTTTTTT
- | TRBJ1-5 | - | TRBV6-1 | CASSDLSAREPQHF | TGTGCCAGCAGTGATTTATCGGCGCGGGAGCCCCAGCATTTT
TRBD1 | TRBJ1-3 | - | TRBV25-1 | CASSDPGGLSGNTIYF | TGTGCCAGCAGTGACCCAGGGGGCCTCTCTGGAAACACCATATATTTT
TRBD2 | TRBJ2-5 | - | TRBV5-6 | CASSLAGGETQYF | TGTGCCAGCAGCTTGGCCGGGGGGGAGACCCAGTACTTC
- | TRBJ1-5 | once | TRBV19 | CASSFSRLGNQPQHF | TGTGCCAGTAGTTTCTCCCGACTCGGGAATCAGCCCCAGCATTTT
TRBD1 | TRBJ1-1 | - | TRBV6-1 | CASNGQGNTEAFF | TGTGCCAGCAATGGACAGGGCAACACTGAAGCTTTCTTT
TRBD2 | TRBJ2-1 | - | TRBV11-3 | CASSFRLASYNEQFF | TGTGCCAGCAGCTTCCGACTAGCCTCATACAATGAGCAGTTCTTC
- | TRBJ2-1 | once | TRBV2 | CASSEVWDNEQFF | TGTGCCAGCAGTGAAGTTTGGGACAATGAGCAGTTCTTC